This T cell receptor beta chain was sequenced in a study of cytomegalovirus exposure and HLA in healthy donors. Study context: Genotyping showed roughly 77% of some 400 donors falling in the Caucasian-associated ancestry cluster.

Sampled while nominally healthy, donors likely had unrecorded immune exposures. Whole-study findings and limits: Despite most TCR sequences being rare, some public TCRs occurred in many donors. According to a later analysis, most TCR beta chains associated with CMV appeared HLA-restricted.

As concerns this clone: Antigen unknown.

The PCR employed 60 Vbeta primers together with 13 Jbeta primers. The assay was immunoSEQ multiplex PCR, and TCRdb's table has in-frame clones only and misses some. Among some 150,000 clones, roughly 80% were seen once, and the ten largest hold under 2%. V was pared by 2 bases and J by 3 bases, with 20 bases between. The CDR3 is 18 residues long. The germline V gene encodes CDR1 MNHNS and CDR2 SASEGT. The chain is built from TRBV6-1 and TRBJ1-3; no firm D call. Specimen: PBMCs. This receptor was taken from a female donor in good health and CMV-seronegative. The DNA for the CDR3 is TGTGCCAGCAGTGAAAACTGGGAGACATTGCGGGGTGGAAACACCATATATTTT. Its translation: CASSENWETLRGGNTIYF.